This TCR beta chain came from a study of blood T cells in healthy people across ages. CDR1 is SNHLY and CDR2 is FYNNEI in the germline V gene. V dropped 7 bases and J dropped 4 bases, with 17 bases sitting between them. This CDR3 contains 16 residues. There are a few counts of this clonotype. Researchers collected 9 to 10 milliliters of peripheral blood from every single donor. Alongside a J-beta primer mix, a sample-barcoded 5' primer served in a second PCR lasting about 7 to 11 cycles. TCRdb re-called the 5' RACE reads through MiXCR, storing one row per CDR3 protein. The repertoire holds about 800,000 distinct CDR3 sequences, around a quarter seen once, with roughly 3.5% in the top ten. This same sample was also taken into another study, of T cells of mothers and their children. From that report: The authors identified no persistent microchimeric T cell clones.

What was sequenced was blood. This receptor was obtained from a boy younger than 18 in good health. J is TRBJ1-6 and V is TRBV2; D ambiguous. CDR3 DNA: TGTGCCAGCAAGCATGGAGGTGAGCGATATAATTCACCCCTCCACTTT. Translated: CASKHGGERYNSPLHF.